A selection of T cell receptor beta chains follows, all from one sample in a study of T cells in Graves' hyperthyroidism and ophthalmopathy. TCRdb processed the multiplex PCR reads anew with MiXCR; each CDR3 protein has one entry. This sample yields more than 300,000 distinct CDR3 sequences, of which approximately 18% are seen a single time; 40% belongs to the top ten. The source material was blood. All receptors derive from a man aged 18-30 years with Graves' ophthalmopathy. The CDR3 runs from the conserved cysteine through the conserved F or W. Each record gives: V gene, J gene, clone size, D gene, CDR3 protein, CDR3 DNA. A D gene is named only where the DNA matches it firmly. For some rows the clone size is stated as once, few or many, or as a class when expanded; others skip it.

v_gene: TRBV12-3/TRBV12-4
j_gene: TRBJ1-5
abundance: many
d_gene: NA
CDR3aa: CASSLGRSSSNQPQHF
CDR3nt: TGTGCCAGCAGTTTAGGGAGATCGTCAAGCAATCAGCCCCAGCATTTT

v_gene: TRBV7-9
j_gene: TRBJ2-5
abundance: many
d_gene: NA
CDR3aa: CASSSRNRETQYF
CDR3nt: TGTGCCAGCAGCTCCAGGAACCGGGAGACCCAGTACTTC

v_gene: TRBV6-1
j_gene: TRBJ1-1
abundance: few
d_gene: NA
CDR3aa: CASSTQENTEAFF
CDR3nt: TGTGCCAGCAGTACCCAGGAGAACACTGAAGCTTTCTTT

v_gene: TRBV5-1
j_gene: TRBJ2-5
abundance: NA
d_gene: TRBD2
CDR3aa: CASSFSGANQETQYF
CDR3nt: TGCGCCAGCAGCTTCAGCGGGGCTAATCAAGAGACCCAGTACTTC

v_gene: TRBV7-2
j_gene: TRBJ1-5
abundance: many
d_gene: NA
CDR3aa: CASSLTGANQPQHF
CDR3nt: TGTGCCAGCAGCTTGACAGGAGCTAATCAGCCCCAGCATTTT

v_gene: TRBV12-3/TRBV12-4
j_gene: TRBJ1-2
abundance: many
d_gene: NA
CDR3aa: CASSLSLAYGYTF
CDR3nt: TGTGCCAGCAGTTTATCCCTTGCCTATGGCTACACCTTC

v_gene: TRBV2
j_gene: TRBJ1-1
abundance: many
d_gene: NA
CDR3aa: CASIGNTEAFF
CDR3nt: TGTGCCAGCATCGGGAACACTGAAGCTTTCTTT

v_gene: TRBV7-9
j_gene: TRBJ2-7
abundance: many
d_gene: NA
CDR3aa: CASSLERSDLHEQYF
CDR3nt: TGTGCCAGCAGCTTAGAACGGAGCGACTTACACGAGCAGTACTTC

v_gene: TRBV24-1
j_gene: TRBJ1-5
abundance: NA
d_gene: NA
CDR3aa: CATSENTRFQPQHF
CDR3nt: TGTGCCACCAGTGAGAATACACGGTTTCAGCCCCAGCATTTT

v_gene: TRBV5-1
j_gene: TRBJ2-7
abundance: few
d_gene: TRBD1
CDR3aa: CASSSTGQGTYEQYF
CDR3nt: TGCGCCAGCAGCTCAACGGGACAGGGTACCTACGAGCAGTACTTC

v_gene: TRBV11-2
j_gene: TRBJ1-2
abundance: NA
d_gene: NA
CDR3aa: CASSQGGREVNGYTF
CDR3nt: TGTGCCAGCAGCCAAGGTGGCAGGGAAGTGAATGGCTACACCTTC

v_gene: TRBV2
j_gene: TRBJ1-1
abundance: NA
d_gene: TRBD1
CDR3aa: CASRLISGTANTEAFF
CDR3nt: TGTGCCAGCAGACTTATCTCCGGGACAGCGAACACTGAAGCTTTCTTT

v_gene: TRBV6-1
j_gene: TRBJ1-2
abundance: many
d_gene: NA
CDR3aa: CATLQGTSRQLYGYTF
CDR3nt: TGTGCCACCCTGCAAGGTACCTCGAGACAGCTCTATGGCTACACCTTC

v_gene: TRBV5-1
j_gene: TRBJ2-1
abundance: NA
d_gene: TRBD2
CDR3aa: CASSFAGLAGVYNEQFF
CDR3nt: TGCGCCAGCAGCTTTGCAGGACTAGCGGGAGTATACAATGAGCAGTTCTTC

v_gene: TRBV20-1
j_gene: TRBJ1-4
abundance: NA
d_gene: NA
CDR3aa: CSAARGNLREFPSLSLQGLFF
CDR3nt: TGCAGTGCAGCCCGGGGTAATCTTCGGGAGTTCCCCTCCCTTTCACTTCAAGGACTGTTTTTT

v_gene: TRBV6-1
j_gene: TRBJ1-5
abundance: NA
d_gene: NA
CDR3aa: CASIQAGAQQPQHF
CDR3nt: TGTGCCAGCATCCAAGCGGGGGCACAACAGCCCCAGCATTTT

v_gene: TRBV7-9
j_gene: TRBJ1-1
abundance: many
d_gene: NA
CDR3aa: CASSRTGGLTEAFF
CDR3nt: TGTGCCAGCAGCCGGACGGGGGGATTGACTGAAGCTTTCTTT

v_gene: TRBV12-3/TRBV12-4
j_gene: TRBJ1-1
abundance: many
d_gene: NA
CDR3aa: CASSLTGVWTEAFF
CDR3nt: TGTGCCAGCAGTTTAACGGGGGTCTGGACTGAAGCTTTCTTT

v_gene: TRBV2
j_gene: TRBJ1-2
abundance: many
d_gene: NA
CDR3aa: CASRADYGYTF
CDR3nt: TGTGCCAGCAGGGCGGACTATGGCTACACCTTC

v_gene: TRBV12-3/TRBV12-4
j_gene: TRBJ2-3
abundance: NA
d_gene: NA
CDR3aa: CANRAAGGTDTQYF
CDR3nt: TGTGCCAACAGGGCCGCGGGGGGCACAGATACGCAGTATTTT

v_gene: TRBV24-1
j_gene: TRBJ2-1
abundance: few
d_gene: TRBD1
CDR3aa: CATSLRGPPYNEQFF
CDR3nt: TGTGCCACCAGCCTGAGGGGGCCCCCCTACAATGAGCAGTTCTTC

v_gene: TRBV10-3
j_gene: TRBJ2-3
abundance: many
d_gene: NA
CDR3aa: CAIGKGGSSTDTQYF
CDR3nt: TGTGCCATCGGCAAGGGGGGGAGCAGCACAGATACGCAGTATTTT

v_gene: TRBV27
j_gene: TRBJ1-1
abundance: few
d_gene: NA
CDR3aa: CATGYGRGTYGTGAFF
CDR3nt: TGTGCCACCGGGTATGGCAGGGGCACCTATGGAACTGGAGCTTTCTTT

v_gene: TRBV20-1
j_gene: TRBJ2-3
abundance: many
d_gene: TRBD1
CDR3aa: CSARTGTTDTQYF
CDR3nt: TGCAGTGCTCGGACAGGGACCACAGATACGCAGTATTTT

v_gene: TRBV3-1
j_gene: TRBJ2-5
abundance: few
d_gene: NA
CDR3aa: CASSRRIHPQETQYF
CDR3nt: TGTGCCAGCAGCCGTAGGATCCACCCCCAAGAGACCCAGTACTTC

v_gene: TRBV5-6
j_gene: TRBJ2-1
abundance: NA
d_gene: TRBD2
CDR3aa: CASSTSGNEQFF
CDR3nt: TGTGCCAGCAGCACTAGCGGGAATGAGCAGTTCTTC

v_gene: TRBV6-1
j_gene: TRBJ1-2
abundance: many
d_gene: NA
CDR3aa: CASNRQENYGYTF
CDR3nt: TGTGCCAGCAACCGACAGGAGAACTATGGCTACACCTTC

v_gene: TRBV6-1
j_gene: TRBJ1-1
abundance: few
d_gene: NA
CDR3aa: CASMDGTNTEAFF
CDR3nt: TGTGCCAGCATGGACGGAACGAACACTGAAGCTTTCTTT

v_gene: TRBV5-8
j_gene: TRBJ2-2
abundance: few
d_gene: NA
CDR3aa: CASSYLGTKNTGELFF
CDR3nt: TGTGCCAGCAGCTACTTGGGGACAAAGAACACCGGGGAGCTGTTTTTT

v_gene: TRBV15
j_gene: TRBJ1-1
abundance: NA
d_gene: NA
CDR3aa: CATSRDYPSAGPNTEAFF
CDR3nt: TGTGCCACCAGCAGAGATTATCCCTCTGCAGGTCCGAACACTGAAGCTTTCTTT

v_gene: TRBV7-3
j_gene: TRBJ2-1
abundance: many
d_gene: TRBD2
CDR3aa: CASSLMSGGPYNEQFF
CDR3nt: TGTGCCAGCAGCTTAATGAGCGGGGGGCCCTACAATGAGCAGTTCTTC

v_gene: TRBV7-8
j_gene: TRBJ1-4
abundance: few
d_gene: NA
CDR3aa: CASSFFSGTEGKLFF
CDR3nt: TGTGCCAGCAGCTTTTTTTCAGGGACTGAAGGAAAACTGTTTTTT

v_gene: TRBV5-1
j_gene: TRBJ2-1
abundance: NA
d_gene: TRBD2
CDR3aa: CASSVGLAGVSFF
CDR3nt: TGCGCCAGCAGCGTCGGACTAGCGGGGGTTTCGTTCTTC